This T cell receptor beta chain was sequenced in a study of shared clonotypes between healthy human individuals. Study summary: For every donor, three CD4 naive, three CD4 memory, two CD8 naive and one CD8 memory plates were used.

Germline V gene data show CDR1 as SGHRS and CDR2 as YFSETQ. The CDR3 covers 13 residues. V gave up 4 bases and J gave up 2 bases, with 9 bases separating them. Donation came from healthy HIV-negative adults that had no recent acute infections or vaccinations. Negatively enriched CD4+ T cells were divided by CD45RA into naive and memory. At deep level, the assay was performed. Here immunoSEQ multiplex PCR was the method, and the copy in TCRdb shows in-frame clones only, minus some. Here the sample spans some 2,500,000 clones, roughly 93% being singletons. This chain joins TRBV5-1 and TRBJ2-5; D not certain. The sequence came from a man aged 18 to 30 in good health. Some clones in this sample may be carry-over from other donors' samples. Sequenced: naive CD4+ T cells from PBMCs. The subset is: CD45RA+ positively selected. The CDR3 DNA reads TGCGCCAGCAGCGTGGCCCTACAAGAGACCCAGTACTTC. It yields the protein CASSVALQETQYF.